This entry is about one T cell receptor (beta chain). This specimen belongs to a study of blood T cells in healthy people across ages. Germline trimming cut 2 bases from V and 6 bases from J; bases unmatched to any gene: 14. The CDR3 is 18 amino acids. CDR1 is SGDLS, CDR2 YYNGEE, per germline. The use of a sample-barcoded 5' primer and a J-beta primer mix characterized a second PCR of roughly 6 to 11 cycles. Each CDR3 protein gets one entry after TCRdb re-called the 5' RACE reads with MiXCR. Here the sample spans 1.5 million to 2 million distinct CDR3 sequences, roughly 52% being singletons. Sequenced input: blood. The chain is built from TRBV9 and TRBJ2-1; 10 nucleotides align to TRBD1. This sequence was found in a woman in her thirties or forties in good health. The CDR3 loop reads CASSVTLLGGTGVNEQFF. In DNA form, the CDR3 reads TGTGCCAGCAGCGTTACTCTCCTGGGGGGGACAGGGGTCAATGAGCAGTTCTTC.